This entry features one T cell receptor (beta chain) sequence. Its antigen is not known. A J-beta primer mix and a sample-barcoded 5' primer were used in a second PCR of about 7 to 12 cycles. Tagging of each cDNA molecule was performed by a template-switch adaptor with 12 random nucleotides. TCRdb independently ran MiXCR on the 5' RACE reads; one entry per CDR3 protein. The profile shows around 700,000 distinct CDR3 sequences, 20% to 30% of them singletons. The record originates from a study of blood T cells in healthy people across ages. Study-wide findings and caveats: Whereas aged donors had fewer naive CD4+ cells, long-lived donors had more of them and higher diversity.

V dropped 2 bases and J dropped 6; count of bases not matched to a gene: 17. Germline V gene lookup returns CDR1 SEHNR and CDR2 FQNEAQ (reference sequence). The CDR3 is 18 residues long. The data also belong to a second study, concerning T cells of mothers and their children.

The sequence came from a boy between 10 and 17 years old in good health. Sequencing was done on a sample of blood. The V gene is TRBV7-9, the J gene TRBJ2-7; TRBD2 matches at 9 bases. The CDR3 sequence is CASSLKGSREGRLVEQYF. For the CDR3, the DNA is TGTGCCAGCAGCTTAAAAGGTTCGCGGGAGGGGAGGTTGGTCGAGCAGTACTTC.